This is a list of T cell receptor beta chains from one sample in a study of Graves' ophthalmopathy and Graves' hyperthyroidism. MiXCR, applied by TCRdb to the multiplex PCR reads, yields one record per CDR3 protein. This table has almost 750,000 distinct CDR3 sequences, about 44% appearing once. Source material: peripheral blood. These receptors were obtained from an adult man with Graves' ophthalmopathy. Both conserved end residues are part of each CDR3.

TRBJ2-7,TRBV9,CASSLRQGEDEQYF
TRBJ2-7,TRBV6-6,CATKKLVLGEQYF
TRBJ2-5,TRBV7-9,CASSQKMETQYF
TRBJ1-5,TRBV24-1,CATSEPGQQETQHF
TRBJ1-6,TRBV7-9,CASSQEGSAYNSPLHF
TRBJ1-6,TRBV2,CASRQGLYNSPLHF
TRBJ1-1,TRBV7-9,CASSSRPGQAIVTEAFF
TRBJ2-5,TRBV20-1,CSAREQRGETQYF
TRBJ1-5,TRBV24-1,CASSSPGQGASNQPQHF
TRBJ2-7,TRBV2,CASSAGQGPFYEQYF
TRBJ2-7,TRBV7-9,CASSWGPTGYEQYF
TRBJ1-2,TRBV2,CASSEEQNYGYTF
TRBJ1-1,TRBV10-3,CASSYGTGMTEAFF
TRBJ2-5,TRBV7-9,CASSLGSSQETQYF
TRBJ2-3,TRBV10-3,CAISGSSGTDSRGDTQYF
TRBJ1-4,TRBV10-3,CAIRETGDEKLFF
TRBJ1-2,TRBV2,CASSEAGLGYTF
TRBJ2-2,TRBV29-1,CSVGGQGRTGELFF
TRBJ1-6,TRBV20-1,CSATRDRVRGSPLHF
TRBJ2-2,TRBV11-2,CASQVRGIRTGELFF
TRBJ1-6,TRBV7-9,CASTTGSYNSPLHF
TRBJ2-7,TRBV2,CASTLGQGNYEQYF
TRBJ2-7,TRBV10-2,CASSISHEQYF
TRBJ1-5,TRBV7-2,CASSRAGGLQPQHF
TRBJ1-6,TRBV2,CASSVLAATIHNSPLHF
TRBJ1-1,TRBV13,CASSGGQPLEAFF
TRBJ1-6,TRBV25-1,CASVRPGENSPLHF
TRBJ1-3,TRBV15,CATSRDGDSGNTIYF
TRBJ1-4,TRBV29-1,CSVRQYPEKLFF
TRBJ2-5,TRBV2,CASSAQGGETQYF
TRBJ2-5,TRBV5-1,CASSLVGGKETQYF
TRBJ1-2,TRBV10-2,CASSHSPGGADGYTF
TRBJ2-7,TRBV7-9,CASSSSGTGDSYEQYF
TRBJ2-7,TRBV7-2,CASSPSPTGRSYPYEQYF
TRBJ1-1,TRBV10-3,CAIRRAGMNTEAFF
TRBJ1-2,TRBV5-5,CASSFIQGDGYTF
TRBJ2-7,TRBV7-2,CASSPRVTSGSYEQYF
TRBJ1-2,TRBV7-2,CASSSTGADYGYTF
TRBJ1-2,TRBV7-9,CASSLVGAYGYTF
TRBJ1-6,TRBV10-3,CAISQAGAGSDSPLHF
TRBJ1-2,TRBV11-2,CASSYHRSEEDGYTF
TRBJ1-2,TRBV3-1,CASSHRLGYTF
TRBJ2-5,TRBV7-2,CASSGGGGYETQYF
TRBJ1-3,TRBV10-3,CAISVVGNTIYF
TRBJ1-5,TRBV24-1,CATSDPGTSGQPQHF
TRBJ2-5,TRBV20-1,CSARDWWGDQETQYF